These T cell receptor beta chains were read from a single sample in a study of CD8 T cells in ankylosing spondylitis. From the 5' RACE reads, TCRdb called clonotypes with MiXCR, one entry per CDR3 protein. The repertoire holds hundreds of thousands of distinct CDR3 sequences, with roughly 26% as singletons. The sequencing sample was made of blood, either unsorted or a sorted T cell fraction (not recorded which). The receptors shown here come from a male donor with ankylosing spondylitis. Both conserved end residues are part of each CDR3. The D gene is left open where the match is weak. Size tells how often a clone was seen (once, few, many) or the class of an expanded clone, and some rows leave it out.

abundance: .
v_gene: TRBV5-1
d_gene: .
j_gene: TRBJ2-3
CDR3nt: TGCGCCAGCAGCTCGGGCGGGACCGGAGATACGCAGTATTTT
CDR3aa: CASSSGGTGDTQYF

abundance: .
v_gene: TRBV12-3/TRBV12-4
d_gene: .
j_gene: TRBJ1-5
CDR3nt: TGTGCCAGCAGTTGGGGGGGCCAGGGGAATCAGCCCCAGCATTTT
CDR3aa: CASSWGGQGNQPQHF

abundance: .
v_gene: TRBV3-1
d_gene: .
j_gene: TRBJ1-1
CDR3nt: TGTGCCAGCAGCCAAGTACAGATGGGGAACACTGAAGCTTTCTTT
CDR3aa: CASSQVQMGNTEAFF

abundance: .
v_gene: TRBV29-1
d_gene: TRBD1
j_gene: TRBJ2-1
CDR3nt: TGCAGCGTTGCTGACAGGGATCGTTACAATGAGCAGTTCTTC
CDR3aa: CSVADRDRYNEQFF

abundance: once
v_gene: TRBV12-3/TRBV12-4
d_gene: TRBD1
j_gene: TRBJ1-2
CDR3nt: TGTGCCAGCAGTTTAGGCAGGGGGCGAAGAGGCTACACCTTC
CDR3aa: CASSLGRGRRGYTF

abundance: .
v_gene: TRBV10-3
d_gene: TRBD1
j_gene: TRBJ2-7
CDR3nt: TGTGCCATCCGGGACAGGGACTACGAGCAGTACTTC
CDR3aa: CAIRDRDYEQYF

abundance: few
v_gene: TRBV27
d_gene: .
j_gene: TRBJ1-1
CDR3nt: TGTGCCAGCACCTCCTCTTGGGGTGGGAACACTGAAGCTTTCTTT
CDR3aa: CASTSSWGGNTEAFF

abundance: .
v_gene: TRBV20-1
d_gene: .
j_gene: TRBJ1-1
CDR3nt: TGCAGTGCTAGAGTCCTTGGTGAAGCTTTCTTT
CDR3aa: CSARVLGEAFF

abundance: .
v_gene: TRBV15
d_gene: .
j_gene: TRBJ1-5
CDR3nt: TGTGCCACCAGCAGAGATTTGAGACCGAATAGCAATCAGCCCCAGCATTTT
CDR3aa: CATSRDLRPNSNQPQHF

abundance: many
v_gene: TRBV12-3/TRBV12-4
d_gene: TRBD1
j_gene: TRBJ1-6
CDR3nt: TGTGCCAGCAGTGCCCGACAGGGGGCTAATTCACCCCTCCACTTT
CDR3aa: CASSARQGANSPLHF

abundance: .
v_gene: TRBV7-9
d_gene: .
j_gene: TRBJ2-1
CDR3nt: TGTGCCAGCAGCAAAGACCCAGGGGCGGGAGCTGAGCAGTTCTTC
CDR3aa: CASSKDPGAGAEQFF

abundance: .
v_gene: TRBV25-1
d_gene: TRBD2
j_gene: TRBJ2-2
CDR3nt: TGTGCCAGTATAGCGGGAGAGAACACCGGGGAGCTGTTTTTT
CDR3aa: CASIAGENTGELFF

abundance: few
v_gene: TRBV12-3/TRBV12-4
d_gene: .
j_gene: TRBJ2-1
CDR3nt: TGTGCCAGCAGTTTAAATTGGGGGAATGAGCAGTTCTTC
CDR3aa: CASSLNWGNEQFF

abundance: few
v_gene: TRBV18
d_gene: .
j_gene: TRBJ2-7
CDR3nt: TGTGCCAGCTCACCAACCGCAGGGGTCCAAATAAATCTGGCCTACGAGCAGTACTTC
CDR3aa: CASSPTAGVQINLAYEQYF

abundance: .
v_gene: TRBV2
d_gene: .
j_gene: TRBJ2-3
CDR3nt: TGTGCCAGCAACTGGACACCCACAGATACGCAGTATTTT
CDR3aa: CASNWTPTDTQYF

abundance: many
v_gene: TRBV7-8
d_gene: .
j_gene: TRBJ2-4
CDR3nt: TGTGCCAGCAGCTTAGGTGGGGGGCTAGCCAAAAACATTCAGTACTTC
CDR3aa: CASSLGGGLAKNIQYF

abundance: .
v_gene: TRBV7-9
d_gene: TRBD1
j_gene: TRBJ1-2
CDR3nt: TGTGCCAGCAGCGCCTGGGACAGGACCACTGGTGGCTACACCTTC
CDR3aa: CASSAWDRTTGGYTF

abundance: few
v_gene: TRBV12-3/TRBV12-4
d_gene: TRBD1
j_gene: TRBJ1-2
CDR3nt: TGTGCCAGCAGTTTAGATAGACAGGGAGCAATTAATGGCTACACCTTC
CDR3aa: CASSLDRQGAINGYTF

abundance: few
v_gene: TRBV18
d_gene: TRBD1
j_gene: TRBJ1-4
CDR3nt: TGTGCCAGCTCACCACCGGGACAGAATGAAAAACTGTTTTTT
CDR3aa: CASSPPGQNEKLFF

abundance: few
v_gene: TRBV29-1
d_gene: .
j_gene: TRBJ2-1
CDR3nt: TGCAGCGTTACAGGGCTTCGAGGCTCGCTGGATGAGCAGTTCTTC
CDR3aa: CSVTGLRGSLDEQFF

abundance: .
v_gene: TRBV29-1
d_gene: .
j_gene: TRBJ2-3
CDR3nt: TGCAGCGTTGTCCAGGTGACAGATACGCAGTATTTT
CDR3aa: CSVVQVTDTQYF

abundance: .
v_gene: TRBV5-1
d_gene: .
j_gene: TRBJ2-1
CDR3nt: TGCGCCAGCAGCTTGGACACGGGGTACAATGAGCAGTTCTTC
CDR3aa: CASSLDTGYNEQFF

abundance: few
v_gene: TRBV5-1
d_gene: .
j_gene: TRBJ2-5
CDR3nt: TGCGCCAGCAGCTTGTCCAGGGCCCAAGAGACCCAGTACTTC
CDR3aa: CASSLSRAQETQYF

abundance: .
v_gene: TRBV5-1
d_gene: TRBD1
j_gene: TRBJ1-3
CDR3nt: TGCGCCAGCAGCTCGGGACAGGCGAGCTCTGGAAACACCATATATTTT
CDR3aa: CASSSGQASSGNTIYF

abundance: few
v_gene: TRBV20-1
d_gene: .
j_gene: TRBJ2-1
CDR3nt: TGCAGTGCTAGAGTTCAGGGTACGGAGCGAGTCTACAATGAGCAGTTCTTC
CDR3aa: CSARVQGTERVYNEQFF

abundance: few
v_gene: TRBV29-1
d_gene: .
j_gene: TRBJ2-2
CDR3nt: TGCAGCGTCCCGGGGCGCGCGAACACCGGGGAGCTGTTTTTT
CDR3aa: CSVPGRANTGELFF

abundance: few
v_gene: TRBV7-9
d_gene: .
j_gene: TRBJ1-2
CDR3nt: TGTGCCAGCAGCTATTTATATGGCTACACCTTC
CDR3aa: CASSYLYGYTF

abundance: .
v_gene: TRBV21-1
d_gene: .
j_gene: TRBJ2-6
CDR3nt: TGTGCCAGCAGATTCCTTAGGAGGACAGGCATCTCTGGGGCCAACGTCCTGACTTTC
CDR3aa: CASRFLRRTGISGANVLTF

abundance: .
v_gene: TRBV12-3/TRBV12-4
d_gene: .
j_gene: TRBJ2-5
CDR3nt: TGTGCCAGCAGCCTAGGGACGGGAACGGGCCAAGAGACCCAGTACTTC
CDR3aa: CASSLGTGTGQETQYF

abundance: many
v_gene: TRBV5-1
d_gene: .
j_gene: TRBJ1-1
CDR3nt: TGCGCCAGCAGCTTGGATGGAGCTAACACTGAAGCTTTCTTT
CDR3aa: CASSLDGANTEAFF

abundance: .
v_gene: TRBV20-1
d_gene: TRBD1
j_gene: TRBJ2-7
CDR3nt: TGCAGTGCTTCCTGGGACAGGGGGCTCTACGAGCAGTACTTC
CDR3aa: CSASWDRGLYEQYF

abundance: .
v_gene: TRBV6-1
d_gene: .
j_gene: TRBJ1-1
CDR3nt: TGTGCCAGCAGTCGGATGGAAGCTTTCTTT
CDR3aa: CASSRMEAFF

abundance: .
v_gene: TRBV15
d_gene: .
j_gene: TRBJ1-5
CDR3nt: TGTGCCACCAGCAGAGATTTTCCTTTACAGCCCCAGCATTTT
CDR3aa: CATSRDFPLQPQHF

abundance: .
v_gene: TRBV2
d_gene: TRBD2
j_gene: TRBJ2-2
CDR3nt: TGTGCCAGCAGTGAAGCTCCGCGGGAGCGGGACTACACCGGGGAGCTGTTTTTT
CDR3aa: CASSEAPRERDYTGELFF

abundance: .
v_gene: TRBV5-1
d_gene: .
j_gene: TRBJ2-6
CDR3nt: TGCGCCAGCAGCCGGTGGGCGGCGGGATCTGGGGCCAACGTCCTGACTTTC
CDR3aa: CASSRWAAGSGANVLTF

abundance: .
v_gene: TRBV2
d_gene: .
j_gene: TRBJ2-4
CDR3nt: TGTGCCAGCAGTGATGCACAGGGTGGAAACATTCAGTACTTC
CDR3aa: CASSDAQGGNIQYF